The rows below give T cell receptor beta chains drawn from one sample of a study of blood T cell repertoires in COVID-19. Sequencing was performed with immunoSEQ multiplex PCR; in TCRdb, only in-frame clones are kept and a portion is missing. The top ten clones hold under 1.5% of a sample with roughly 360,000 clones, approximately 87% of them seen once. The sample taken for sequencing was PBMCs or T cells enriched from blood (not recorded which). These receptors were taken from a man between 25 and 39 years old who had recovered from COVID-19. Both conserved end residues are part of each CDR3. Fields, in order: clone size, V gene, D gene, J gene, CDR3 DNA, CDR3 protein. A D gene is named only where the DNA matches it firmly. Expanded clones are given a class, and other clones once, few, many or no size at all.

>.|TRBV3-1/TRBV3-2|.|TRBJ2-7
TGTGCCAGCAGCCAAGATGGGGCAGGGGTCGACGAGCAGTACTTC
CASSQDGAGVDEQYF
>.|TRBV10-3|.|TRBJ2-6
TGTGCCATCAGTGAGATCAGCGCCTCTGGGGCCAACGTCCTGACTTTC
CAISEISASGANVLTF
>.|TRBV3-1/TRBV3-2|.|TRBJ2-7
TGTGCCAGCAGCCAAATGCCTAGGGAGGACGAGCAGTACTTC
CASSQMPREDEQYF
>.|TRBV18|TRBD2|TRBJ2-7
TGTGCCAGCTCACCGGCCGGACTAGCGGGGGAGCAGTACTTC
CASSPAGLAGEQYF
>once|TRBV7-9|.|TRBJ2-3
TGTGCCAGCAGCGGGGCCGGTACGCAGTATTTT
CASSGAGTQYF
>.|TRBV6-4|.|TRBJ1-6
TGTGCCAGCAGTGCGACATATAATTCACCCCTCCACTTT
CASSATYNSPLHF
>.|TRBV7-2|.|TRBJ2-1
TGTGCCAGCAGCCGGCTTATCGGGGAGCAGTTCTTC
CASSRLIGEQFF
>few|TRBV7-2|TRBD1|TRBJ2-7
TGTGCCAGCAGCCACGGGACAGCCCTTTACGAGCAGTACTTC
CASSHGTALYEQYF
>.|TRBV19|TRBD1|TRBJ1-5
TGTGCCAGTAGTTCGTGGGCAGGGGGAGGCCAGCCCCAGCATTTT
CASSSWAGGGQPQHF
>once|TRBV5-6|.|TRBJ2-7
TGTGCCAGCAGCTTTCGGATACCACAGGGAAGCTACGAGCAGTACTTC
CASSFRIPQGSYEQYF
>.|TRBV5-1|.|TRBJ1-1
TGCGCCAGCAGCTTAAGTACAGGGTCCGCCATGAACACTGAAGCTTTCTTT
CASSLSTGSAMNTEAFF
>.|TRBV7-9|.|TRBJ1-5
TGTGCCAGCAGCCCCGGGGGGGCTATACATATCAATCAGCCCCAGCATTTT
CASSPGGAIHINQPQHF
>.|TRBV5-6|.|TRBJ2-5
TGTGCCAGCAGCTTATCGGGTCTGGAGACCCAGTACTTC
CASSLSGLETQYF
>.|TRBV4-3|TRBD1|TRBJ2-5
TGCGCCAGCAGCCAAGACATGGACAGGGGAGAGACCCAGTACTTC
CASSQDMDRGETQYF
>few|TRBV27|.|TRBJ1-5
TGTGCCTCAGCCGATACAGGACGTCAGCCCCAGCATTTT
CASADTGRQPQHF
>.|TRBV7-2|TRBD1|TRBJ1-2
TGTGCCAGCAGCCCCGCGGGACAGTCGTCCTATGGCTACACCTTC
CASSPAGQSSYGYTF
>.|TRBV6-5|.|TRBJ2-7
TGTGCCAGCAGTTACTCGAACAGATTAGCCTACGAGCAGTACTTC
CASSYSNRLAYEQYF